The T cell receptor beta chain described here comes from a study of T cells in localized non-small cell lung cancer. The data were produced by immunoSEQ multiplex PCR, yet TCRdb's version contains in-frame clones alone and is incomplete. The data hold some 22,000 clones, with approximately 84% observed a single time. Findings and limits, study-wide: Higher blood T cell density tracked longer overall survival. The study sequenced only one region of the tumor. As a result, intratumor heterogeneity could not be excluded and remains possible. For the top 100 tumor clones, a median roughly 55 also appeared in adjacent lung. Uninvolved nearby lung showed the greatest T cell clonality, exceeding that found in tumor.

This clone was seen more than once but under ten times. Antigen: not known. This TCR derives from a man aged 35 to 70 with stage I lung adenocarcinoma. Specimen: peripheral blood, collected before any cancer treatment.

Here the CDR3 reads CASTIGRLNLYEQYF. The CDR3 nucleotides read TGTGCCAGCACCATAGGTCGACTGAACCTCTACGAGCAGTACTTC. The rearrangement joins TRBV2 to TRBJ2-7; D is unresolved. The length of the CDR3 is 15 residues. Trimming removed 7 bases at V and 3 bases at J, with 19 bases between. The germline V gene encodes CDR1 SNHLY and CDR2 FYNNEI.